Following are 17 T cell receptor beta chains from one sample sequenced in a study of cytomegalovirus exposure and HLA in healthy donors. Data came from immunoSEQ multiplex PCR; TCRdb stores just in-frame clones and leaves some out. The top ten clones hold around 0.92% of a sample with 260,000 or so clones, over 75% of them seen once. Sequenced material: PBMCs. These receptors originate from a woman aged 18-29 years in good health and CMV-seronegative.

This clone was seen once. J is TRBJ2-7 and V is TRBV19; 8 nucleotides align to TRBD1. The V gene's germline CDR1 is LNHDA and CDR2 SQIVND (reference sequence). Germline trimming cut 2 bases from V and 4 bases from J; bases unmatched to any gene: 4. The length of the CDR3 is 14 residues. The chain's CDR3 is CASSISRGQYEQYF. The CDR3 nucleotides read TGTGCCAGTAGTATATCCAGGGGGCAATACGAGCAGTACTTC.

A few counts support this clone. CDR3 in DNA: TGTGCCAGCAGCCCGAAGGGGGCTTGGGACACTGAAGCTTTCTTT. It yields the protein CASSPKGAWDTEAFF. The J gene is TRBJ1-1, the V gene TRBV7-9; 7 positions agree with TRBD1. V gave up 5 bases and J gave up 3 bases; unmatched junction bases: 9. Germline V gives CDR1 SEHNR, CDR2 FQNEAQ (reference sequence). The CDR3 is 15 amino acids. Complete variable domain (other parts from reference TRBV7-9 and TRBJ1-1): DTGVSQNPRHKITKRGQNVTFRCDPISEHNRLYWYRQTLGQGPEFLTYFQNEAQLEKSRLLSDRFSAERPKGSFSTLEIQRTEQGDSAMYLCASSPKGAWDTEAFFGQGTRLTVV.

Only one count was recorded for this clone. The chain links TRBV6-1 to TRBJ1-5; 10 nucleotides agree with TRBD1. After removal of 6 bases from V and 7 bases from J, the junction contained 3 bases not matched to a gene. This CDR3 is built from 13 residues. The germline gives CDR1 MNHNS, CDR2 SASEGT. Here the CDR3 reads CASSADRGQPQHF. CDR3 nucleotide sequence: TGTGCCAGCAGCGCGGACAGGGGGCAGCCCCAGCATTTT.

The V and J genes are TRBV27 and TRBJ1-2; D is unresolved. This CDR3 contains 14 residues. Trimming removed 6 bases at V and 4 bases at J, with 15 bases between. Germline CDR1 reads MNHEY; CDR2 reads SMNVEV (reference sequence). This CDR3 is CASSPQAGAYGYTF. The CDR3 nucleotides are TGTGCCAGCAGCCCGCAGGCGGGTGCCTATGGCTACACCTTC.

V gene TRBV7-9 combines with J gene TRBJ1-2, with TRBD1 as a possible D gene (5 bases). V was shortened by 5 bases and J by 4 bases, with 17 bases between the two germline ends. Germline V gene lookup returns CDR1 SEHNR and CDR2 FQNEAQ (reference sequence). CDR3 length equals 15 residues. CDR3 nucleotide sequence: TGTGCCAGCAGCCCAATACGCGGGGGACTCTATGGCTACACCTTC. Residues: CASSPIRGGLYGYTF.

This rearrangement joins TRBV10-3 to TRBJ1-2; D is possibly TRBD1 (5 bases). The CDR3 consists of 12 residues. Trimming took off 6 bases at V and 8 bases at J, with 13 bases between the two ends. Germline V gene lookup returns CDR1 ENHRY and CDR2 SYGVKD. CDR3 sequence reads: CAIRGGTAGYTF. DNA for the CDR3: TGTGCCATCAGGGGCGGGACTGCAGGCTACACCTTC.

The chain recombines TRBV28 with TRBJ2-5; D gene uncertain. Germline V gene sequence: CDR1 MDHEN, CDR2 SYDVKM. The V and J ends lost 5 bases and 0 bases respectively, with 13 bases between them. The CDR3 extends over 15 amino acids. CDR3 residues: CASSPENSHQETQYF. DNA for the CDR3: TGTGCCAGCAGTCCCGAGAACAGCCACCAAGAGACCCAGTACTTC.

The CDR3 sequence is CATSRDRAGVGTYEQYF. The CDR3 bases are TGTGCCACCAGCAGAGATCGAGCGGGAGTAGGCACCTACGAGCAGTACTTC. V and J are TRBV15 and TRBJ2-7, with 8 bases matching TRBD2. The CDR3 sequence is 17 residues long. Germline V lookup: CDR1 LNHNV, CDR2 YYDKDF (reference sequence). After removal of 0 bases from V and 2 bases from J, the junction contained 9 bases not matched to a gene. The full variable domain, its missing parts supplied by reference TRBV15 and TRBJ2-7, is DAMVIQNPRYQVTQFGKPVTLSCSQTLNHNVMYWYQQKSSQAPKLLFHYYDKDFNNEADTPDNFQSRRPNTSFCFLDIRSPGLGDTAMYLCATSRDRAGVGTYEQYFGPGTRLTVT.

The V call is TRBV7-9, the J call TRBJ2-7, with 9 bases fitting TRBD2. The ends lost 5 bases at V and 7 bases at J; junction bases unmatched: 12. Germline V gene lookup returns CDR1 SEHNR and CDR2 FQNEAQ (reference sequence). The CDR3 extends over 15 amino acids. CDR3 nucleotide sequence: TGTGCCAGCAGCAATCCGACTAGCGGAGACAGAGAGCAGTACTTC. This codes for CASSNPTSGDREQYF.

This chain uses TRBV5-1 with TRBJ1-4; D remains unclear. The CDR3 is 15 amino acids. V was shortened by 0 bases and J by 3 bases, with 9 bases between the two germline ends. Germline values: CDR1 SGHRS, CDR2 YFSETQ. The CDR3 protein is CASSLARIPNEKLFF. In DNA, the CDR3 is TGCGCCAGCAGCTTGGCCAGAATACCTAATGAAAAACTGTTTTTT.

The V gene is TRBV15, the J gene TRBJ1-1, with 8 bases lining up with TRBD1. Germline V CDR1 and CDR2: LNHNV, YYDKDF (reference sequence). V trimming: 0 bases; J trimming: 2 bases; junction bases outside the gene matches: 5. The CDR3 length is 16 residues. CDR3 sequence (DNA): TGTGCCACCAGCAGAGATCGCGACAGGGGCAACACTGAAGCTTTCTTT. It encodes CATSRDRDRGNTEAFF.

The chain carries TRBV30 and TRBJ1-5; TRBD1 matches 11 bases. The V and J ends lost 1 base and 9 bases, in that order; junction bases with no gene match: 5. The CDR3 sequence is 14 residues long. The germline CDR1 and CDR2 sequences are GTSNPN and SVGIG (reference sequence). The CDR3 DNA follows: TGTGCCTGGAGTGCCCGGACAGGGGGCAGGCCCCAGCATTTT. Translated, it gives CAWSARTGGRPQHF.

This clone appeared a single time. V usage is TRBV19 and J usage is TRBJ1-1, with a weak D call TRBD1 (5 bases). This CDR3 has 14 residues. CDR1 is LNHDA, CDR2 SQIVND, per germline (reference sequence). The ends were cut back, 6 bases at V and 8 bases at J, with 19 bases in the middle. DNA for the CDR3: TGTGCCAGTAGCCAGGGCCATGGGAGGAGGGAAGCTTTCTTT. It yields the protein CASSQGHGRREAFF.

This chain uses TRBV7-9 with TRBJ1-1, with D perhaps TRBD1 (6 bases). The V gene lost 3 bases and the J gene lost 4 bases, with 18 bases spanning the gap. There are 16 residues in the CDR3. Germline V gives CDR1 SEHNR, CDR2 FQNEAQ (reference sequence). The CDR3 reads CASSFSGGALATEAFF. The CDR3 coding sequence is TGTGCCAGCAGCTTTTCGGGGGGCGCTCTGGCCACTGAAGCTTTCTTT.

The gene calls are TRBV10-1 and TRBJ2-7, with 8 nucleotides matching TRBD1. This CDR3 is 14 amino acids long. Germline V gene sequence: CDR1 WNHNN, CDR2 SYGVQD (reference sequence). After removal of 3 bases from V and 1 base from J, the junction contained 2 bases not matched to a gene. The CDR3 bases are TGCGCCAGCAGTGACCAGGGGGCTTCCTACGAGCAGTACTTC. Translating it yields CASSDQGASYEQYF.

This chain uses TRBV6-5 with TRBJ1-1, with 10 positions matching TRBD1. V shed 6 bases, J shed 10 bases, and the junction held 5 bases outside the gene matches. Germline CDR1 is MNHEY and CDR2 is SVGAGI. This CDR3 comprises 12 residues. The CDR3 region has the DNA TGTGCCAGCAGGGACAGGGGGTTGGGAGCTTTCTTT. It translates to CASRDRGLGAFF.

The chain joins TRBV9 to TRBJ1-2; D uncertain. Germline V gene lookup returns CDR1 SGDLS and CDR2 YYNGEE. This CDR3 has 15 residues. V gave up 3 bases and J gave up 3 bases, with 15 bases separating them. CDR3 residues: CASSGGRTHYYGYTF. In nucleotides, the CDR3 is TGTGCCAGCAGCGGAGGGAGGACCCACTACTATGGCTACACCTTC. The full variable domain, with the rest looked up from reference TRBV9 and TRBJ1-2, is DSGVTQTPKHLITATGQRVTLRCSPRSGDLSVYWYQQSLDQGLQFLIQYYNGEERAKGNILERFSAQQFPDLHSELNLSSLELGDSALYFCASSGGRTHYYGYTFGSGTRLTVV.